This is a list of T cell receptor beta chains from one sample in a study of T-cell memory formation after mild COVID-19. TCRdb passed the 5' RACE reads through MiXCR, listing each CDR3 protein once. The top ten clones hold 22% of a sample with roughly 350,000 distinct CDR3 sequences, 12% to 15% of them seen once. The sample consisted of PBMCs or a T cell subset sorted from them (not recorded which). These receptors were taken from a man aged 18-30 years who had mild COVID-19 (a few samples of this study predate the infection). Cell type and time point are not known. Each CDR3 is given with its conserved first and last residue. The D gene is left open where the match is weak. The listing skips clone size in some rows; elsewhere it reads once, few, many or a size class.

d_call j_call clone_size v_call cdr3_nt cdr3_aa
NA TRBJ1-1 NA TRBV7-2 TGTGCCAGCAGCTTAGATGGCAGGGATCACGAAGCTTTCTTT CASSLDGRDHEAFF
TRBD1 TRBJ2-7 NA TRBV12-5 TGTGCTAGTGCCCGGGACAGATCGTACGAGCAGTACTTC CASARDRSYEQYF
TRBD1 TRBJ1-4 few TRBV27 TGTGCCAGCGGGCCGGGACAGGGGCCTGAAAAACTGTTTTTT CASGPGQGPEKLFF
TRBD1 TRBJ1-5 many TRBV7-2 TGTGCCAGCAGCTTAGGGCACAGGGGGCTAGGTCAGCCCCAGCATTTT CASSLGHRGLGQPQHF
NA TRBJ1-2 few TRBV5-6 TGTGCCAGCAGAACCGGGACGGCATATGGCTACACCTTC CASRTGTAYGYTF
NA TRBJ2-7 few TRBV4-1 TGCGCCAGCAGCCCCAGACGGCCGGGGACATCTAACTACGAGCAGTACTTC CASSPRRPGTSNYEQYF
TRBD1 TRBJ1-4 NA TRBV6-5 TGTGCCAGCAGTTACTCGGCAGGGGGGGAAAAACTGTTTTTT CASSYSAGGEKLFF
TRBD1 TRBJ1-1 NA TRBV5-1 TGCGCCAGCAGCAACAGGGGTGACACTGAAGCTTTCTTT CASSNRGDTEAFF
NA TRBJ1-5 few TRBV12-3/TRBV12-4 TGTGCCAGCAGTTTCAGGGGTTGGGGCAATCAGCCCCAGCATTTT CASSFRGWGNQPQHF
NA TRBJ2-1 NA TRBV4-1 TGCGCCAGCAGCCAAGGCGTAGGGGGGGCCTCGTTCTTC CASSQGVGGASFF
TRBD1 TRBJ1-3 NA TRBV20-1 TGCAGTGCAGGACAGGCATCTGGAAACACCATATATTTT CSAGQASGNTIYF
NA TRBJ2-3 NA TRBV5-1 TGCGCCAGCAGCTTGGGAGAAAAGGGGACGCAGTATTTT CASSLGEKGTQYF
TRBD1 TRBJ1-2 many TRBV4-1 TGCGCCAGCAGCCAAGACCGCGCAGGGGGGAACTATGGCTACACCTTC CASSQDRAGGNYGYTF
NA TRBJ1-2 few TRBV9 TGTGCCAGCAGCGTGGGGGAAAACTATGGCTACACCTTC CASSVGENYGYTF
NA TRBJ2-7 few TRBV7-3 TGTGCCAGCAGGCCTTTCTACGAGCAGTACTTC CASRPFYEQYF
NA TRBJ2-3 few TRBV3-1 TGTGCCAGCAGCCAAGATCAGAGGAGGACAGATACGCAGTATTTT CASSQDQRRTDTQYF
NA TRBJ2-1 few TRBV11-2 TGTGCCAGCAGCCGTGGTCCGGGCGGCCCTAGCTCCTACAATGAGCAGTTCTTC CASSRGPGGPSSYNEQFF
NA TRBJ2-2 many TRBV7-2 TGTGCCAGCAGCTCCTTCGGGGAGCTGTTTTTT CASSSFGELFF
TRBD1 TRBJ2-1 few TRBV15 TGTGCCACCAGGGCCGGGACAGGGGGTAATGAGCAGTTCTTC CATRAGTGGNEQFF
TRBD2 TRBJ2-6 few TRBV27 TGTGCCAGCAGTTTTTGGGGGGGACTCTCTGGGGCCAACGTCCTGACTTTC CASSFWGGLSGANVLTF
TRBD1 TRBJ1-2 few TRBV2 TGTGCCAGCAGACCGGGACAGGGAGCCGCTTATGGCTACACCTTC CASRPGQGAAYGYTF
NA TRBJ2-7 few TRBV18 TGTGCCAGCTCACCACCCAGGGCAGCGAGCGACGAGCAGTACTTC CASSPPRAASDEQYF
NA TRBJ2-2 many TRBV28 TGTGCCAGCAGCCTCCGGTTATCCGGGGAGCTGTTTTTT CASSLRLSGELFF
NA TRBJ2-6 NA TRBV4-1 TGCGCCAGCAGCCAAACGGACAGCAGCTCTGGGGCCAACGTCCTGACTTTC CASSQTDSSSGANVLTF
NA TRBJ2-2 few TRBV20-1 TGCAGTGCTAGAGATGCCAGGGGAGGAACCGGGGAGCTGTTTTTT CSARDARGGTGELFF
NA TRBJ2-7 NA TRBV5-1 TGCGCCAGCAGCTTCAGCCAGGGAAGCTACGAGCAGTACTTC CASSFSQGSYEQYF
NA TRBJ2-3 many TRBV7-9 TGTGCCAGCAGCCCAGGGGTCACAGATACGCAGTATTTT CASSPGVTDTQYF
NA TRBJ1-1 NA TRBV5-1 TGCGCCAGCAGCTTGGATGGAGTGAACACTGAAGCTTTCTTT CASSLDGVNTEAFF
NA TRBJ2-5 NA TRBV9 TGTGCCAGCAGCGTAGTGGGGCAGGGTCAAGAGACCCAGTACTTC CASSVVGQGQETQYF
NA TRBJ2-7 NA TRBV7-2 TGTGCCAGCAGCTTAGCGGCAGGGTTTACTGGAGAGCAGTACTTC CASSLAAGFTGEQYF
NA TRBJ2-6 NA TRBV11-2 TGTGCCAGCAGCTTAATCTCGTACGTCCTGACTTTC CASSLISYVLTF
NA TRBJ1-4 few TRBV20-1 TGCAGTGCTGGGAGGGCGATAATCGGTGAAAAACTGTTTTTT CSAGRAIIGEKLFF
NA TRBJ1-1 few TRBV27 TGTGCCAGCAGTCCACAGGGTTACGAAGCTTTCTTT CASSPQGYEAFF
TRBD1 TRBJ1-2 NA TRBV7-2 TGTGCCAGCAGCTTATATACAGGGGGCGCTTATCACTATGGCTACACCTTC CASSLYTGGAYHYGYTF
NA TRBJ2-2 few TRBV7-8 TGTGCCAGCAGCTTGGCCATCTCCGTTCGCACCGGGGAGCTGTTTTTT CASSLAISVRTGELFF
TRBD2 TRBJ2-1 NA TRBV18 TGTGCCAGCTCACCACCAGTAGCGGGGGCCCCTGGGCAGTTCTTC CASSPPVAGAPGQFF
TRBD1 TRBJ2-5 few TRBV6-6 TGTGCCAGCAGCCGCCGGAGAAGGACAGGGGCCGAAGAGACCCAGTACTTC CASSRRRRTGAEETQYF
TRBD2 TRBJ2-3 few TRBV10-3 TGTGCCATCAGTGATCACGGACTAGCGGGGGCCGGGGGAGATACGCAGTATTTT CAISDHGLAGAGGDTQYF
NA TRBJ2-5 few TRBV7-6 TGTGCCAGCACCCCGTCGGGCCGGTGGTCCCAGTACTTC CASTPSGRWSQYF
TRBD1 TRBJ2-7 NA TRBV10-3 TGTGCCATCCGCTCCGGGACAGGATCCTACGAGCAGTACTTC CAIRSGTGSYEQYF
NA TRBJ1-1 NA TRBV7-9 TGTGCCAGCAGCGACACGGACGAGGGGAACACTGAAGCTTTCTTT CASSDTDEGNTEAFF
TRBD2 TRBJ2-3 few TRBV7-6 TGTGCCAGCAGCCCGCTCTGGACTAGCGGGGCAGATACGCAGTATTTT CASSPLWTSGADTQYF
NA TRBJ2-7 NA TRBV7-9 TGTGCCAGCAGCTCCGTGGACGAGCAGTACTTC CASSSVDEQYF
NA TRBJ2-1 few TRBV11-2 TGTGCCAGCAGCTTATACGATACTGGGGTGCCACAGTTCTTC CASSLYDTGVPQFF
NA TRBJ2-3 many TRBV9 TGTGCCAGCAGCCCCTTAGTAGGTCCAGATACGCAGTATTTT CASSPLVGPDTQYF
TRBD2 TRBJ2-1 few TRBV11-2 TGTGCCAGCAGCTCCACCACTAGCGGGAGAATAGGTGAGCAGTTCTTC CASSSTTSGRIGEQFF
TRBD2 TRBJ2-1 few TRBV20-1 TGCAGTGCCCAGAAGCTAGCGGGGTACAATGAGCAGTTCTTC CSAQKLAGYNEQFF
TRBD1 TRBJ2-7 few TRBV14 TGTGCCAGCAGGAGGGACAGGGAGGGATACGAGCAGTACTTC CASRRDREGYEQYF
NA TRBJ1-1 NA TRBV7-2 TGTGCCAGCAGCTTAGGGGTGCTCATCGGCCTGAACACTGAAGCTTTCTTT CASSLGVLIGLNTEAFF
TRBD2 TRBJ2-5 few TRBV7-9 TGTGCCAGCAGCCGGACTAGCGGAGAGACCCAGTACTTC CASSRTSGETQYF
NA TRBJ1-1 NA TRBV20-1 TGCAGTGCTCGAGGGTCCGGGGGCCGGCATACTGAAGCTTTCTTT CSARGSGGRHTEAFF
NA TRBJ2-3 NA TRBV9 TGTGCCAGCAGCGCCTCCGGGGCCCTAAGGGATACGCAGTATTTT CASSASGALRDTQYF
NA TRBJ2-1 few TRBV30 TGTGCCTGGAGTGTTTGGAGGGACAATGAGCAGTTCTTC CAWSVWRDNEQFF
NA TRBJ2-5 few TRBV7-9 TGTGCCAGCAGCCCCGCCTACTACTCGGAGACCCAGTACTTC CASSPAYYSETQYF
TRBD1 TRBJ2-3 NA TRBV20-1 TGCAGTGCTACCGGGACAGTTATTCAGTATTTT CSATGTVIQYF
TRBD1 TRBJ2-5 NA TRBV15 TGTGCCACCGCTTCTCGGGCAGGGGGCGGGGAGACCCAGTACTTC CATASRAGGGETQYF